This T cell receptor beta chain appears in the sequencing data of a study of blood T cells in healthy people across ages. The second PCR ran roughly 6 to 11 cycles with a sample-barcoded 5' primer and J-beta primers. The template-switch adaptor was a 5' adaptor with 12 random nucleotides. It tagged each cDNA molecule. From the 5' RACE reads, TCRdb called clonotypes with MiXCR, one entry per CDR3 protein. Here the sample spans 1,800,000 or so distinct CDR3 sequences, 30% to 40% being singletons. Overall study findings and caveats: Diversity of TCR beta correlated strongly with naive T cell percentage. TCR beta diversity per million T cells fell roughly linearly with age. Long-lived donors exceeded aged donors in naive CD4+ cells and diversity.

Germline V gene lookup returns CDR1 SQVTM and CDR2 ANQGSEA. This CDR3 has 14 residues. Trimming removed 2 bases from V and 10 bases from J; junction bases left unmatched: 6. Many counts were recorded for this clonotype. Its target is not known. This TCR was sampled from a human donor in good health. Sequenced material: blood. The genes are TRBV29-1 and TRBJ2-6; TRBD1 matches at 9 bases. This chain's CDR3 is CSVEYRGQENVLTF. The CDR3 region has the DNA TGCAGCGTTGAATACAGGGGGCAAGAGAACGTCCTGACTTTC.